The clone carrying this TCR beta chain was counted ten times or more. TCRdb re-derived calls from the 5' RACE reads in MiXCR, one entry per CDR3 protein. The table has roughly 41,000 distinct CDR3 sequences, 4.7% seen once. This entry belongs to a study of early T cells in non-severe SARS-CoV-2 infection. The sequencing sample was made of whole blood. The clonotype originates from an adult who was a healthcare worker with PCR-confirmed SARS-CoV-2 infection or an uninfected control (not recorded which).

CDR3 sequence: CASTSLNVGANVLTF. CDR3 DNA sequence: TGTGCCAGCACCTCCCTTAACGTTGGGGCCAACGTCCTGACTTTC. The V and J genes are TRBV11-2 and TRBJ2-6; D is uncertain. In germline, CDR1 is SGHAT, CDR2 FQNNGV. V was pared by 7 bases and J by 3 bases, with 13 bases between. The CDR3 is 15 residues long.